This TCR beta chain was sequenced in a study of blood T cell repertoires in COVID-19. How the authors handled the data: Reference gene primers were amplified, and this amplification served to estimate nucleated cell counts. The assay was immunoSEQ multiplex PCR, and TCRdb's table has in-frame clones only and misses some. For V, J and clone size, that table is used; D and trimming come from the DNA. The table shows about 190,000 clones, with approximately 86% occurring only once. V was pared by 4 bases and J by 0 bases, with 13 bases between. CDR3 size: 16 residues. Germline CDR1 reads MDHEN; CDR2 reads SYDVKM.

The sample comprised peripheral blood. This receptor was obtained from a man in his 70s with active or convalescent COVID-19. J is TRBJ1-3 and V is TRBV28; maybe TRBD1 (6 bases). Written as DNA, the CDR3 is TGTGCCAGCAGTTCGGACAGCACCAGCTCTGGAAACACCATATATTTT. Protein: CASSSDSTSSGNTIYF.